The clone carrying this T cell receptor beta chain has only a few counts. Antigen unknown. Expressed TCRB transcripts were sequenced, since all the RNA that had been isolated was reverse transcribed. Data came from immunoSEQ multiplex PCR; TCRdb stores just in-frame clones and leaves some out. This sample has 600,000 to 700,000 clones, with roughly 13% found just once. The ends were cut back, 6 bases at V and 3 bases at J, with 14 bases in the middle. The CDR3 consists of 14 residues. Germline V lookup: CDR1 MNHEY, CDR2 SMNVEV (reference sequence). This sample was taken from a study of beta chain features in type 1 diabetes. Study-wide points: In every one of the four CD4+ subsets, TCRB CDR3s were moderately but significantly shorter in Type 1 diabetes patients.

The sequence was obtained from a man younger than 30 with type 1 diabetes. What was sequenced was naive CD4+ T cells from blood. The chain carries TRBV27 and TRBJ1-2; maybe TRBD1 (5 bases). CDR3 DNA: TGTGCCAGCAGGGGCCTAGGGGAGGACTATGGCTACACCTTC. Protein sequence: CASRGLGEDYGYTF.